The 10 T cell receptor beta chains below all came from one sample that was sequenced in a study of post-analysis software for immune sequencing data. Study conclusions and caveats: Compared with controls, patients had more of about 5 TRBV segments, including TRBV5-6, TRBV5-1 and TRBV20-1.

cDNA libraries for TCR beta contained unique molecular identifiers. MiXCR, applied by TCRdb to the PCR reads, yields one record per CDR3 protein. The data hold a few hundred thousand distinct CDR3 sequences, with around 33% observed a single time. Their specific antigens are unknown. Source material: blood. The receptors were sampled from a girl between 10 and 17 years old with multiple sclerosis.

The V and J genes are TRBV20-1 and TRBJ1-2, with D possibly TRBD1 on 6 matching bases. Germline CDR1 is DFQATT and CDR2 is SNEGSKA (reference sequence). This CDR3 region has 14 residues. Trimming removed 6 bases from V and 4 bases from J, with 18 bases in between. CDR3 in DNA: TGCAGTGCGGGTCAGGGCCGAGGGGGCTATGGCTACACCTTC. The encoded protein is CSAGQGRGGYGYTF.

This clonotype was found a few times. The V call is TRBV18, the J call TRBJ2-1; 8 nucleotides match TRBD2. J was trimmed by 9 bases and V by 1 base; bases with no gene match: 8. This CDR3 is 15 amino acids long. Per germline, CDR1 KGHSH and CDR2 LQKENI. The CDR3 region is CASSPHGGANSEQFF. DNA for the CDR3: TGTGCCAGCTCACCACACGGGGGGGCTAACAGTGAGCAGTTCTTC.

The rearrangement uses TRBV13 and TRBJ2-5; D uncertain. Trimming stripped 3 bases from V and 4 bases from J, with 12 bases between. The germline V gene has CDR1 PRHDT and CDR2 FYEKMQ (reference sequence). The CDR3 sequence is 14 residues long. CDR3 sequence reads: CASSLVGSRETQYF. The CDR3 bases are TGTGCCAGCAGCTTGGTCGGTAGTAGAGAGACCCAGTACTTC.

This clonotype was picked up a small number of times. The chain employs TRBV7-9 and TRBJ2-7; perhaps D is TRBD1 or TRBD2 (6 bases each). V was shortened by 4 bases and J by 2 bases, with 18 bases between the two germline ends. The germline CDR1 and CDR2 sequences are SEHNR and FQNEAQ (reference sequence). This CDR3 region has 16 residues. The CDR3 region is CASSSGAGSGPYEQYF. In DNA, the CDR3 is TGTGCCAGCAGCTCGGGGGCAGGCTCGGGGCCCTACGAGCAGTACTTC. Drawing the rest from reference TRBV7-9 and TRBJ2-7, the complete variable domain is DTGVSQNPRHKITKRGQNVTFRCDPISEHNRLYWYRQTLGQGPEFLTYFQNEAQLEKSRLLSDRFSAERPKGSFSTLEIQRTEQGDSAMYLCASSSGAGSGPYEQYFGPGTRLTVT.

This sequence joins TRBV15 and TRBJ1-4, with 8 bases that match TRBD1. CDR3 length equals 15 residues. Trimming at V came to 6 bases and at J to 6 bases, leaving 9 bases not matched to a gene. The V gene's germline CDR1 is LNHNV and CDR2 YYDKDF (reference sequence). CDR3 coding DNA: TGTGCCACCAGTCCTTTCCCAGGGGGCGATGAAAAACTGTTTTTT. Amino acids: CATSPFPGGDEKLFF.

This clonotype was picked up a small number of times. Here the CDR3 DNA reads TGTGCCAGCAGCCTCCGGGACAGGAAGAATTCACCCCTCCACTTT. Translation: CASSLRDRKNSPLHF. The rearrangement joins TRBV3-1 to TRBJ1-6; 8 nucleotides line up with TRBD1. Germline lookup yields CDR1 LGHDT and CDR2 YNNKEL (reference sequence). The CDR3 has 15 amino acids. The J segment lost 7 bases and the V segment lost 4 bases, leaving 6 bases of the junction unmatched. The full variable domain, rest sourced from reference TRBV3-1 and TRBJ1-6, is DTAVSQTPKYLVTQMGNDKSIKCEQNLGHDTMYWYKQDSKKFLKIMFSYNNKELIINETVPNRFSPKSPDKAHLNLHINSLELGDSAVYFCASSLRDRKNSPLHFGNGTRLTVT.

With respect to this clonotype: Germline and junction disagree at one end, which may indicate a read error. The chain combines TRBV5-1 with TRBJ1-1; D unresolved. CDR1 and CDR2 (germline): SGHRS, YFSETQ. The CDR3 extends over 14 amino acids. The CDR3 DNA follows: TGCGTCAGCAGCTTCGAGAGTTCGAACACTGAAGCTTTCTTT. It codes for CVSSFESSNTEAFF.

This clonotype was detected a few times. The chain carries TRBV10-3 and TRBJ1-5, with D possibly TRBD1 on 5 matching bases. The CDR3 covers 12 residues. The V end was cut by 11 bases, the J end by 4 bases, with 12 bases between. Germline CDR1 ENHRY, CDR2 SYGVKD. Here the CDR3 reads CAPRETNQPQHF. The CDR3 coding sequence is TGTGCCCCCAGGGAAACGAATCAGCCCCAGCATTTT.

This clonotype has a handful of counts. The J gene is TRBJ1-2, the V gene TRBV20-1, with unresolved D. CDR1 and CDR2 (germline): DFQATT, SNEGSKA (reference sequence). The V gene lost 0 bases and the J gene lost 1 base, with 6 bases spanning the gap. This CDR3 has 13 residues. This CDR3 reads CSARDKDNYGYTF. In DNA, the CDR3 is TGCAGTGCTAGAGATAAGGATAACTATGGCTACACCTTC.

V gene TRBV29-1 combines with J gene TRBJ1-2; D perhaps matches TRBD1 (6 bases). CDR3 size: 13 residues. CDR1 is SQVTM, CDR2 ANQGSEA, per germline. Trimming left V 6 bases short and J 8 bases short, with 19 bases between. As DNA, the CDR3 is TGCAGCGTCCAAATAGGGGGGGTAGGCGGCTACACCTTC. It translates to CSVQIGGVGGYTF.